The rows below give T cell receptor beta chains drawn from one sample of a study of vaccination effects on CD4 cells after COVID-19. These TCRs are of unknown antigen specificity. TCRdb's table, derived via immunoSEQ multiplex PCR, lists solely in-frame clones and lacks some. The sample carries tens of thousands of clones, 65% to 80% recorded once. The material sequenced was CD4+ T cells from PBMCs cultured without peptide, taken before COVID-19 vaccination. The source is a human donor who received a COVID-19 vaccine. CDR3s include the opening cysteine and the closing phenylalanine or tryptophan. The D gene is left open where the match is weak. Clone size is shown for a subset of rows, as once, few, many or a class of expanded clone.

D gene	V gene	J gene	clone size	CDR3 DNA	CDR3 protein
TRBD2	TRBV18	TRBJ2-7	few	TGTGCCAGCTCACAAGGTTTAACTAGCGGGATCGCTGGGCTCTCCTACGAGCAGTACTTC	CASSQGLTSGIAGLSYEQYF
-	TRBV30	TRBJ1-1	-	TGTGCCTGGAGTGGAGGGACATCGGGGAGTGAAGCTTTCTTT	CAWSGGTSGSEAFF
-	TRBV7-2	TRBJ2-7	-	TGTGCCAGCAGCTTAAACGGTGGGGCAGCTTCCTACGAGCAGTACTTC	CASSLNGGAASYEQYF
-	TRBV5-1	TRBJ2-7	few	TGCGCCAGCAGGTACCGGGACGGCGTCTACGAGCAGTACTTC	CASRYRDGVYEQYF
-	TRBV4-3	TRBJ1-1	-	TGCGCCAGCAGCCGGGCTCGGAGCTCGAACACTGAAGCTTTCTTT	CASSRARSSNTEAFF
TRBD2	TRBV27	TRBJ2-3	-	TGTGCCAGCGGTAGCGGGGGGGCTCGGGATACGCAGTATTTT	CASGSGGARDTQYF
-	TRBV7-2	TRBJ1-6	-	TGTGCCAGCAGCTTAGGCTGGGGAGATAATTCACCCCTCCACTTT	CASSLGWGDNSPLHF
TRBD1	TRBV27	TRBJ1-3	-	TGTGCCAGGGGACAGGGACTTGGTTCTGGAAACACCATATATTTT	CARGQGLGSGNTIYF
TRBD2	TRBV7-2	TRBJ2-5	-	TGTGCCAGCAGCTTTGTCGGGAGGGCCCAAGGGGCCGGGGGGACCCAGTACTTC	CASSFVGRAQGAGGTQYF
-	TRBV6-5	TRBJ1-1	-	TGTGCCAGCAGTAAGGTGTTGGGCGCTGAAGCTTTCTTT	CASSKVLGAEAFF
-	TRBV19	TRBJ1-3	-	TGTGCCAGCTCCTCCCGGGGTCCTGGAAACACCATATATTTT	CASSSRGPGNTIYF
-	TRBV4-1	TRBJ1-4	-	TGCGCCAGCAGCCAGCAGACATCGGTTAATGAAAAACTGTTTTTT	CASSQQTSVNEKLFF
TRBD2	TRBV4-2	TRBJ2-3	-	TGTGCCAGCAGCCCGGTAGTAGCGGGGGGAGATACGCAGTATTTT	CASSPVVAGGDTQYF
-	TRBV9	TRBJ1-5	-	TGTGCCAGCAGCGTAGGGCAGGGTAGCAATCAGCCCCAGCATTTT	CASSVGQGSNQPQHF
-	TRBV30	TRBJ1-1	-	TGTGCCTGGTTTGGTTACATGAACACTGAAGCTTTCTTT	CAWFGYMNTEAFF
-	TRBV18	TRBJ2-1	-	TGTGCCAGCTCAACCGCTTTGGACAATGAGCAGTTCTTC	CASSTALDNEQFF
TRBD1	TRBV7-2	TRBJ2-5	-	TGTGCCAGCAGCTTAGGGGGACAGGGCCGGGAGACCCAGTACTTC	CASSLGGQGRETQYF
-	TRBV27	TRBJ1-1	-	TGTGCCAGCAGCCCAAGAAGCATGGGGAACACTGAAGCTTTCTTT	CASSPRSMGNTEAFF
-	TRBV4-1	TRBJ1-2	few	TGCGCCAGCAGCCAAGCCGGGACAAACTATGGCTACACCTTC	CASSQAGTNYGYTF
TRBD1	TRBV18	TRBJ1-2	-	TGTGCCAGCTCACCTTCGGGACAGGGCGTCTATGGCTACACCTTC	CASSPSGQGVYGYTF
-	TRBV20-1	TRBJ1-2	-	TGCAGTGCTAGTGGGAGGTATGGCTACACCTTC	CSASGRYGYTF
TRBD1	TRBV7-2	TRBJ1-3	-	TGTGCCAGCAGCCCACGGACAGGGTCCCTCTCTGGAAACACCATATATTTT	CASSPRTGSLSGNTIYF
TRBD2	TRBV3-1/TRBV3-2	TRBJ2-7	few	TGTGCCAGCAGCCACGGATTGGGACTAGCGGGAGCTGGGGACGAGCAGTACTTC	CASSHGLGLAGAGDEQYF
TRBD2	TRBV30	TRBJ2-5	-	TGTGCCTGGAGCCCTCCCCCACGGGGGGGCGAGACCCAGTACTTC	CAWSPPPRGGETQYF
-	TRBV30	TRBJ1-2	-	TGTGCCTGGAAACGGGAGAACTATGGCTACACCTTC	CAWKRENYGYTF
TRBD1	TRBV5-6	TRBJ1-2	-	TGTGCCAGCAGTACAGGGGTCCTCTATGGCTACACCTTC	CASSTGVLYGYTF
-	TRBV7-2	TRBJ2-7	-	TGTGCCAGCAGCGGGGGACTGGGCCGCGAGCAGTACTTC	CASSGGLGREQYF
TRBD2	TRBV7-6	TRBJ2-7	-	TGTGCCAGCAGCTTAGTGGGACTAGCGGGAGGGCCTCGTCGCGAGCAGTACTTC	CASSLVGLAGGPRREQYF
-	TRBV30	TRBJ1-1	-	TGTGCCTGGATGGTCCCTCTCACTGAAGCTTTCTTT	CAWMVPLTEAFF
TRBD1	TRBV7-9	TRBJ2-2	-	TGTGCCAGCAGGACCGGGACAGGGAACACCGGGGAGCTGTTTTTT	CASRTGTGNTGELFF
TRBD1	TRBV4-3	TRBJ2-7	-	TGCGCCAGCAGCCAAGATAGGGACAGATCCTACGAGCAGTACTTC	CASSQDRDRSYEQYF
-	TRBV6-2/TRBV6-3	TRBJ2-1	-	TGTGCCAGCAGTTACTCAAGGGGGTCCTACAATGAGCAGTTCTTC	CASSYSRGSYNEQFF
-	TRBV5-1	TRBJ2-2	once	TGCGCCAGCAGCCCGACGACAGGGAACACCGGGGAGCTGTTTTTT	CASSPTTGNTGELFF
-	TRBV5-5	TRBJ1-3	-	TGTGCCAGCAGCTTGGGCCAAGGCAGCCTCTCTGGAAACACCATATATTTT	CASSLGQGSLSGNTIYF
-	TRBV6-5	TRBJ2-7	-	TGTGCCAGCAGTATGGTCATCTCCTACGAGCAGTACTTC	CASSMVISYEQYF
-	TRBV19	TRBJ2-1	-	TGTGCCAGTAGTATGTTGACGGGATCCTACAATGAGCAGTTCTTC	CASSMLTGSYNEQFF
TRBD2	TRBV28	TRBJ2-1	-	TGTGCCAGCAGTCCCGGACTAGCGGGAACTAATGAGCAGTTCTTC	CASSPGLAGTNEQFF
-	TRBV5-7	TRBJ2-2	-	TGTGCCAGCAGCTTGACAGAATCCCAGGGGGAGCTGTTTTTT	CASSLTESQGELFF
-	TRBV9	TRBJ2-3	few	TGTGCCAGCAGCGTAGCGGTGGTTGGAGATACGCAGTATTTT	CASSVAVVGDTQYF
TRBD2	TRBV5-5	TRBJ2-7	-	TGTGCCAGCAGCCCTATTACTAGCGGGGGGGCCTACGAGCAGTACTTC	CASSPITSGGAYEQYF
-	TRBV18	TRBJ1-3	-	TGTGCCAGCTCACTGGGGAGATCAGGAAACACCATATATTTT	CASSLGRSGNTIYF
-	TRBV2	TRBJ1-1	-	TGTGCCAGCAGTGGGGCAGGGGCCGAAGCTTTCTTT	CASSGAGAEAFF
-	TRBV9	TRBJ2-3	-	TGTGCCAGCAGCGCGAGGGGGGGCACAGATACGCAGTATTTT	CASSARGGTDTQYF
-	TRBV6-4	TRBJ1-2	few	TGTGCCAGCAGTGACGGCCCAGGGGTAGGGAACTATGGCTACACCTTC	CASSDGPGVGNYGYTF
TRBD2	TRBV7-2	TRBJ2-2	-	TGTGCCAGCAGCCCCGAGGGACTAGCGGGATACACCGGGGAGCTGTTTTTT	CASSPEGLAGYTGELFF
TRBD1	TRBV2	TRBJ1-5	few	TGTGCCAGCAGTGGGGACAGGCCTCTTCCCAATCAGCCCCAGCATTTT	CASSGDRPLPNQPQHF
-	TRBV14	TRBJ1-6	-	TGTGCCAGCAGCCAAGATACTGGGGTCTATAATTCACCCCTCCACTTT	CASSQDTGVYNSPLHF
TRBD2	TRBV6-1	TRBJ2-3	few	TGTGCCGGCAGCGGCGGGAGACTTTCCACAGATACGCAGTATTTT	CAGSGGRLSTDTQYF
TRBD1	TRBV29-1	TRBJ2-5	-	TGCAGCGCCGGGACAGTTCAAGAGACCCAGTACTTC	CSAGTVQETQYF
TRBD1	TRBV7-9	TRBJ2-7	-	TGTGCCAGCAGCTTATCTCCGGGACAGGGGGTGTTC	CASSLSPGQGVF
TRBD1	TRBV6-5	TRBJ1-2	-	TGTGCCAGCAGTTACTCGGCGACAGGGAGTGAGACGGGCTACACCTTC	CASSYSATGSETGYTF
TRBD2	TRBV24-1	TRBJ2-3	-	TGTGCCACCAGTGATACCGGGACTAGGTCAGATACGCAGTATTTT	CATSDTGTRSDTQYF
-	TRBV6-6	TRBJ1-1	-	TGTGCCAGCAGTTATATGGAATCCAACACTGAAGCTTTCTTT	CASSYMESNTEAFF
-	TRBV20-1	TRBJ1-1	-	TGCAGTGCTAGTGGGGGGGTAACTGAAGCTTTCTTT	CSASGGVTEAFF
-	TRBV4-1	TRBJ1-2	-	TGCGCCAGCAGCGGGCAGGGCGCTTGGCCAAGGGAAGGCTACACCTTC	CASSGQGAWPREGYTF
TRBD2	TRBV6-1	TRBJ2-7	-	TGTGCCAGCAGTGAAAAGGTAGCGGGAAAATACGAGCAGTACTTC	CASSEKVAGKYEQYF
TRBD2	TRBV5-1	TRBJ2-7	few	TGCGCCAGCAGCTTGGGCTCGGCGGCTAGCGGGAGCCGCACGTACTTC	CASSLGSAASGSRTYF